Each of the 25 T cell receptor beta chains below was sequenced from the same sample in a study of Graves' ophthalmopathy and Graves' hyperthyroidism. The authors amplified TCR beta CDR3 regions, and they did so from RNA transcripts for repertoire sequencing. HTBI primers primed a first-round RT-PCR, and a second-round multiplex PCR followed. TCRdb called the multiplex PCR reads again in MiXCR, with one record for every CDR3 protein. The repertoire holds about 620,000 distinct CDR3 sequences, with over 20% as singletons. Sequencing was done on a sample of peripheral blood. Receptors were obtained from a woman aged 18-30 years with stable Graves' hyperthyroidism. Some clones in this sample may be carry-over from other donors' samples.

V and J are TRBV6-1 and TRBJ1-5, with D tentatively TRBD1 (6 bases). The CDR3 runs 16 residues. The V and J ends lost 4 bases and 4 bases respectively, with 17 bases between them. Germline loops: CDR1 MNHNS, CDR2 SASEGT. The CDR3 sequence: CASSGLPGTSNQPQHF. CDR3 nucleotide sequence: TGTGCCAGCAGTGGTTTACCCGGGACATCTAATCAGCCCCAGCATTTT.

This clonotype has ten or more counts. V is TRBV28 and J is TRBJ1-5, with 7 bases aligning to TRBD1. V lost 5 bases, J lost 3 bases, and 10 bases stayed unmatched. This CDR3 is built from 16 residues. Germline V gives CDR1 MDHEN, CDR2 SYDVKM. In DNA form, the CDR3 reads TGTGCCAGCAGTCTACCCGGGACAGCCAACAATCAGCCCCAGCATTTT. Amino acids: CASSLPGTANNQPQHF.

The CDR3 here is CATSRVRDSGPLHF. The CDR3 DNA reads as TGTGCCACCAGCAGAGTTCGAGACAGCGGGCCCCTCCACTTT. The chain couples TRBV15 to TRBJ1-6; the D gene is possibly TRBD1 (5 bases). CDR1 is LNHNV and CDR2 is YYDKDF in the germline V gene (reference sequence). This CDR3 has 14 amino acids. Between the trimmed V and J ends, which lost 1 base and 13 bases, there was a span of 14 bases.

This clonotype was observed at least ten times. This rearrangement joins TRBV20-1 to TRBJ1-2; a weak D match, TRBD1 (5 bases). V was shortened by 7 bases and J by 4 bases, with 13 bases between the two germline ends. Germline CDR1 reads DFQATT; CDR2 reads SNEGSKA (reference sequence). This CDR3 has 12 amino acids. Here the CDR3 DNA reads TGCAGTGTAATCCAGGGAACCTATGGCTACACCTTC. This translates into CSVIQGTYGYTF.

The chain couples TRBV4-1 to TRBJ2-7; 7 nucleotides line up with TRBD1. In germline, CDR1 is MGHRA, CDR2 YSYEKL. The CDR3 is made up of 14 amino acids. Trimming took 3 bases from V and 3 from J; bases not matched to a gene: 5. The DNA for the CDR3 is TGCGCCAGCAGCCATGGGACAGAAAGCTACGAGCAGTACTTC. It is translated as CASSHGTESYEQYF.

The rearrangement joins TRBV9 to TRBJ2-5; 9 bases align to TRBD2. The CDR3 runs to 14 residues. Germline V gives CDR1 SGDLS, CDR2 YYNGEE. Unmatched junction bases numbered 8, after V lost 3 bases and J lost 8 bases. The DNA for the CDR3 is TGTGCCAGCAGCGGAGCGGGGGGCCGGGGAACCCAGTACTTC. Amino acids: CASSGAGGRGTQYF.

This clonotype has just a few counts. The chain recombines TRBV2 with TRBJ1-5, with D possibly being TRBD1 (6 bases). Germline V gives CDR1 SNHLY, CDR2 FYNNEI. The CDR3 is made up of 14 amino acids. V was clipped by 8 bases and J by 0 bases, with 11 bases between them. This CDR3 is CASGDRYSNQPQHF. CDR3 DNA sequence: TGTGCCAGCGGCGACAGGTATAGCAATCAGCCCCAGCATTTT.

This clonotype was counted ten times or more. The genes are TRBV5-1 and TRBJ2-7; 8 bases fit TRBD1. The V segment lost 4 bases and the J segment 2 bases; nucleotides outside the gene matches: 11. From germline, CDR1 is SGHRS and CDR2 YFSETQ. CDR3 length: 16 amino acids. In DNA form, the CDR3 reads TGCGCCAGCAGCCTCTCAATCGGACAGGGAACCTACGAGCAGTACTTC. Translation gives CASSLSIGQGTYEQYF.

This clonotype was found a few times. Since a much larger clone is just one base distant, this may be a read error. The chain employs TRBV28 and TRBJ1-5; D call uncertain. V was pared by 8 bases and J by 0 bases, with 8 bases between. From germline, CDR1 is MDHEN and CDR2 SYDVKM. CDR3 length equals 13 residues. CDR3 amino acids: CASWKNSNQPQHF. The CDR3 nucleotides read TGTGCCAGCTGGAAAAATAGCAATCAGCCCCAGCATTTT.

This chain uses TRBV12-3 or TRBV12-4 with TRBJ2-7, with 7 bases fitting TRBD1. This CDR3 has 14 residues. With 5 bases clipped from V and 6 bases from J, the junction kept 10 bases outside the gene matches. CDR3 amino acids: CASSRSGSGGEQYF. CDR3 in DNA: TGTGCCAGCAGTCGCTCCGGGTCAGGGGGCGAGCAGTACTTC.

In its sample, this clonotype was seen a few times. This chain links TRBV2 with TRBJ2-5; no definite D call. CDR1 and CDR2 (germline): SNHLY, FYNNEI. V lost 0 bases and J 0 bases, leaving 8 bases between the germline ends. There are 15 residues in the CDR3. The CDR3 DNA sequence: TGTGCCAGCAGTGAAGCTCTAAGGTACCAAGAGACCCAGTACTTC. It yields the protein CASSEALRYQETQYF.

This clonotype was seen ten or more times. The chain has TRBV12-3 or TRBV12-4 and TRBJ1-1; TRBD1 might be the D (6 bases). Trimming cost V 6 bases and J 6 bases, with 11 bases left between them. The CDR3 totals 12 residues. The CDR3 DNA reads as TGTGCCAGCAGAGCGGACAGTCCTGAAGCTTTCTTT. Encoded protein: CASRADSPEAFF.

This clonotype was seen ten or more times. The J gene is TRBJ2-7, the V gene TRBV6-5; TRBD2 is a possible D gene (5 bases). The CDR3 runs to 15 residues. V lost 7 bases and J 3 bases, leaving 19 bases between the germline ends. The germline V gene has CDR1 MNHEY and CDR2 SVGAGI. The CDR3 sequence is CASKFRSGSSYEQYF. Written as DNA, the CDR3 is TGTGCCAGCAAGTTTCGAAGCGGTAGCAGCTACGAGCAGTACTTC.

This clonotype was counted ten times or more. Here the CDR3 reads CASRGGKNQPQHF. For the CDR3, the DNA is TGTGCCAGCAGAGGAGGGAAAAATCAGCCCCAGCATTTT. The chain carries TRBV12-3 or TRBV12-4 and TRBJ1-5; D is uncertain. CDR3 length: 13 amino acids. V was trimmed by 6 bases and J by 4 bases, leaving 10 bases between them.

This clonotype showed up just a few times. J is TRBJ2-4 and V is TRBV29-1, with D unresolved. Germline loops: CDR1 SQVTM, CDR2 ANQGSEA. The CDR3 has 13 amino acids. The germline V and J ends were trimmed by 5 bases and 1 base, with 9 bases remaining between them. In nucleotides, the CDR3 is TGCAGCGTTAAAGGGCAGGCCAAAAACATTCAGTACTTC. Its translation: CSVKGQAKNIQYF. The variable domain in full, with the rest retrieved from reference TRBV29-1 and TRBJ2-4, is SAVISQKPSRDICQRGTSLTIQCQVDSQVTMMFWYRQQPGQSLTLIATANQGSEATYESGFVIDKFPISRPNLTFSTLTVSNMSPEDSSIYLCSVKGQAKNIQYFGAGTRLSVL.

This clonotype has just a few counts. The genes are TRBV3-1 and TRBJ1-6; 7 positions agree with TRBD1. Germline values: CDR1 LGHDT, CDR2 YNNKEL (reference sequence). The J segment lost 8 bases and the V segment lost 1 base, leaving 8 bases of the junction unmatched. This CDR3 comprises 16 residues. This chain's CDR3 is CASSQAGQAGYSPLHF. The DNA for the CDR3 is TGTGCCAGCAGCCAAGCCGGACAGGCTGGTTATTCACCCCTCCACTTT. The entire variable domain, with the rest obtained from reference TRBV3-1 and TRBJ1-6, is as follows: DTAVSQTPKYLVTQMGNDKSIKCEQNLGHDTMYWYKQDSKKFLKIMFSYNNKELIINETVPNRFSPKSPDKAHLNLHINSLELGDSAVYFCASSQAGQAGYSPLHFGNGTRLTVT.

This clonotype was counted ten times or more. The V call is TRBV28, the J call TRBJ2-7; D possibly matches TRBD1 or TRBD2 (5 bases each). The CDR3 runs 14 residues. The V gene's germline CDR1 is MDHEN and CDR2 SYDVKM. Trimming stripped 5 bases from V and 2 bases from J, with 13 bases between. This CDR3 reads CASSIPPGPYEQYF. The CDR3 coding sequence is TGTGCCAGCAGTATCCCTCCGGGACCCTACGAGCAGTACTTC.

In the case of this clonotype: A much bigger clone sits one base away, suggesting this may be a read error. The rearrangement links TRBV19 to TRBJ2-7; no firm D call. V was cut by 4 bases and J by 2 bases, with 9 bases left in between. Germline-derived CDR1 and CDR2 are LNHDA and SQIVND (reference sequence). The CDR3 runs 13 residues. For the CDR3, the DNA is TGTGCCAGTAGTACGGACGGAGCCTACGAGCAGTACTTC. Residues: CASSTDGAYEQYF.

This chain links TRBV27 with TRBJ1-6; a possible D gene is TRBD1 (5 bases). This CDR3 has 15 amino acids. V gave up 4 bases and J gave up 9 bases, with 16 bases separating them. The germline V gene encodes CDR1 MNHEY and CDR2 SMNVEV (reference sequence). CDR3 sequence: CASSSSGRDGSPLHF. The CDR3 DNA follows: TGTGCCAGCAGTTCCTCGGGCAGGGACGGTTCACCCCTCCACTTT.

This clonotype has only a few counts. V and J are TRBV28 and TRBJ2-2; D call uncertain. Germline CDR1 reads MDHEN; CDR2 reads SYDVKM. Trimming removed 4 bases from V and 8 bases from J, with 8 bases in between. This CDR3 is 12 amino acids long. CDR3 nucleotides: TGTGCCAGCAGTTACCCGAGGGGGGAGCTGTTTTTT. Translating gives CASSYPRGELFF.

This clonotype was detected many times. The CDR3 bases are TGTGCCAGCAGACGCGACCAGGGTAACACCGGGGAGCTGTTTTTT. This codes for CASRRDQGNTGELFF. The gene calls are TRBV11-2 and TRBJ2-2, with a tentative D call TRBD1 (5 bases). Germline loops: CDR1 SGHAT, CDR2 FQNNGV. The CDR3 runs 15 residues. V was pared by 6 bases and J by 2 bases, with 13 bases between.

The chain is built from TRBV7-8 and TRBJ2-5; D may be TRBD2 (6 bases). Germline values: CDR1 SGHVS, CDR2 FQNEAQ. Trimming removed 7 bases from V and 4 bases from J, with 19 bases in between. CDR3 size: 15 residues. The chain's CDR3 is CASTPAPTAGETQYF. CDR3 in DNA: TGTGCCAGCACCCCCGCCCCCACAGCGGGAGAGACCCAGTACTTC.

This chain uses TRBV9 with TRBJ2-2; D unclear. Trimming pared 4 bases from V and 1 base from J, leaving 11 bases between. The CDR3 totals 15 residues. CDR1 and CDR2 (germline): SGDLS, YYNGEE. The CDR3 region has the DNA TGTGCCAGCAGCCCGAGGATAGGGAACACCGGGGAGCTGTTTTTT. Protein product: CASSPRIGNTGELFF.

This clonotype has just a few counts. A much larger clone differs by one base, so this may be a read error. J is TRBJ1-6 and V is TRBV5-1; 7 bases map to TRBD1. The CDR3 is 15 residues long. CDR1 and CDR2 from the germline V gene are SGHRS and YFSETQ. CDR3 amino acids: CASSLTVQGNSHLHF. The CDR3 DNA is TGCGCCAGCAGCTTGACGGTACAGGGGAATTCACACCTCCACTTT.

J is TRBJ1-3 and V is TRBV5-1; TRBD1 agrees at 9 bases. From germline, CDR1 is SGHRS and CDR2 YFSETQ. V lost 4 bases to trimming and J lost 4 bases; unmatched junction nucleotides: 6. The CDR3 contains 15 residues. The DNA of the CDR3 is TGCGCCAGCAGCGACCGGACAGGGGCGGGAAACACCATATATTTT. It specifies CASSDRTGAGNTIYF.